This is a list of T cell receptor beta chains from one sample in a study of blood T cells in healthy people across ages. A single record per CDR3 protein comes from TCRdb applying MiXCR to the 5' RACE reads. This table has around 1.7 million distinct CDR3 sequences, 28% appearing once. Sequencing input: blood. The receptors shown here come from a woman in her 30s in good health. Each CDR3 is given with its conserved first and last residue. The D gene is left open where the match is weak. Where a row states a size, it is once, few, many or the class of an expanded clone; other rows omit it.

NA,TRBJ1-3,TRBV20-1,NA,CSAVRGNGNTIYF,TGCAGTGCTGTCAGGGGAAATGGAAACACCATATATTTT
few,TRBJ2-3,TRBV4-3,NA,CASSQDNQGTQYF,TGCGCCAGCAGCCAAGATAATCAGGGGACGCAGTATTTT
many,TRBJ2-1,TRBV6-6,TRBD2,CASKTSGGSSYNEQFF,TGTGCCAGCAAGACTAGCGGGGGGAGCTCCTACAATGAGCAGTTCTTC
many,TRBJ2-3,TRBV29-1,NA,CSVEDVYTDTQYF,TGCAGCGTTGAAGATGTATACACAGATACGCAGTATTTT
NA,TRBJ2-3,TRBV7-2,NA,CASSRDGRRDTQYF,TGTGCCAGCAGTAGGGACGGGCGTCGGGATACGCAGTATTTT
NA,TRBJ2-1,TRBV4-1,NA,CASSQEDEMESSYNEQFF,TGCGCCAGCAGCCAAGAAGACGAAATGGAGAGCTCCTACAATGAGCAGTTCTTC
NA,TRBJ1-5,TRBV7-2,NA,CASSLDKNQPQHF,TGTGCCAGCAGTCTGGACAAAAATCAGCCCCAGCATTTT
many,TRBJ2-1,TRBV11-1,NA,CASSLAGGLEQFF,TGTGCCAGCAGCTTAGCGGGGGGGCTTGAGCAGTTCTTC
NA,TRBJ1-2,TRBV12-3/TRBV12-4,NA,CASIPYDGSYGYTF,TGTGCCAGCATCCCTTATGACGGATCCTATGGCTACACCTTC
few,TRBJ2-1,TRBV24-1,NA,CATSELALSDEQFF,TGTGCCACCAGTGAACTAGCCTTATCCGATGAGCAGTTCTTC
NA,TRBJ2-2,TRBV7-2,TRBD2,CASSLTRGGTGERFF,TGTGCCAGCAGCTTAACGCGGGGGGGCACCGGGGAGCGGTTTTTT
many,TRBJ2-1,TRBV7-9,TRBD2,CASSPDGKRDYNEQFF,TGTGCCAGCAGCCCGGATGGGAAGCGGGACTACAATGAGCAGTTCTTC
NA,TRBJ1-5,TRBV10-3,NA,CAISEELNQPQHF,TGTGCCATCAGTGAGGAATTGAATCAGCCCCAGCATTTT
many,TRBJ2-1,TRBV20-1,TRBD2,CSARSPSGLGDHEQFF,TGCAGTGCTAGAAGCCCTAGCGGCCTGGGGGACCATGAGCAGTTCTTC
NA,TRBJ2-5,TRBV5-1,TRBD1,CASSTGTEAYF,TGCGCCAGCAGTACCGGGACAGAGGCGTACTTC